The T cell receptor (beta chain) described here comes from a study of cytomegalovirus exposure and HLA in healthy donors. Findings and caveats of the study: In a later analysis, a missense DCLRE1C variant was linked to TCR beta V- and J-gene trimming.

The PCR contained 60 Vbeta and 13 Jbeta primers. Using immunoSEQ multiplex PCR, the repertoire was profiled, and TCRdb retains in-frame clones only, with some absent. The repertoire holds 120,000 or so clones, with over 65% as singletons. Turning to this clone: Its specificity is unknown.

V was pared by 5 bases and J by 6 bases, with 8 bases of the junction left unmatched. This CDR3 has 14 residues. Germline loops: CDR1 SGHTA, CDR2 FQGNSA. The rearrangement joins TRBV7-2 to TRBJ2-7, with 9 bases that match TRBD1. Source material: PBMCs. This TCR derives from a man aged 30 to 45 in good health and CMV-seropositive. CDR3 residues: CASSHGQGYGEQYF. The CDR3, as DNA: TGTGCCAGCAGCCACGGACAGGGGTATGGCGAGCAGTACTTC. Variable domain in full (rest from reference TRBV7-2 and TRBJ2-7): GAGVSQSPSNKVTEKGKDVELRCDPISGHTALYWYRQSLGQGLEFLIYFQGNSAPDKSGLPSDRFSAERTGGSVSTLTIQRTQQEDSAVYLCASSHGQGYGEQYFGPGTRLTVT.